Listed below are T cell receptor beta chains from one sample, sequenced in a study. TCRdb fed the 5' RACE reads into MiXCR, producing one record per CDR3 protein. The sample yields nearly 55,000 distinct CDR3 sequences, 17% seen once. The material sequenced was naive CD4+ T cells sorted from blood. The receptors originated from a female donor with breast cancer. The CDR3 runs from the conserved cysteine through the conserved F or W. The D gene is left open where the match is weak. Not every row has a clone size; where given, it reads once, few, many or a size class.

D,size,J,V,length,DNA,CDR3
.,many,TRBJ1-4,TRBV6-1,12,TGTGCCAGCAGTGAATACCCGGGGGGACTGTTTTTT,CASSEYPGGLFF
TRBD2,.,TRBJ2-1,TRBV27,15,TGTGCCAGCAGTTTATCGCTAGCGGGAAACAATGAGCAGTTCTTC,CASSLSLAGNNEQFF
.,few,TRBJ2-2,TRBV5-1,14,TGCGCCAGCAGCCAAACAGCCTTCACCGGGGAGCTGTTTTTT,CASSQTAFTGELFF
TRBD2,many,TRBJ2-7,TRBV10-3,15,TGTGCCATCAGTGAGTCGGGAACTAGCGGACGCGAGCAGTACTTC,CAISESGTSGREQYF
.,few,TRBJ1-4,TRBV15,16,TGTGCCACCAGCAGAGAGAGCCCAGCGAGTTGGGAAAAACTGTTTTTT,CATSRESPASWEKLFF
.,.,TRBJ1-5,TRBV3-1,13,TGTGCCAGCAGCCAAGATCTTGATCAGCCCCAGCATTTT,CASSQDLDQPQHF
.,few,TRBJ2-1,TRBV5-1,15,TGCGTCAGCAGCTTACAGGGAAGCTCCTACAATGAGCAGTTCTTC,CVSSLQGSSYNEQFF
.,.,TRBJ2-2,TRBV10-3,16,TGTGCCATGCAAGCCGCGAGGGGCCAGAACACCGGGGAGCTGTTTTTT,CAMQAARGQNTGELFF
TRBD2,many,TRBJ2-2,TRBV7-9,18,TGTGCCAGCAGCTTAGGGACTAGCGGGAGAGCAAACACCGGGGAGCTGTTTTTT,CASSLGTSGRANTGELFF
TRBD1,many,TRBJ2-7,TRBV5-1,14,TGCGCCAGCAGCTCCCAAGGACAGGAGGCCGAGCAGTACTTC,CASSSQGQEAEQYF
.,many,TRBJ2-1,TRBV5-1,13,TGCGCCAGCAGCCCTTACAGGGAGGGTGAGCAGTTCTTC,CASSPYREGEQFF
.,many,TRBJ1-4,TRBV5-1,13,TGCGCCAGCAGCTTTCCAGGGAGCGAAAAACTGTTTTTT,CASSFPGSEKLFF
.,few,TRBJ2-7,TRBV7-9,14,TGTGCCAGCACCCCAGTCGCGCTAGTATACGAGCAGTACTTC,CASTPVALVYEQYF
.,medium-sized,TRBJ2-5,TRBV7-2,15,TGTGCCAGCAGCTTGATCTGGGGTTACCAAGAGACCCAGTACTTC,CASSLIWGYQETQYF
.,.,TRBJ2-2,TRBV24-1,14,TGTGCCACCAGTGACTACGGGGGCGGCGGGGAGCTGTTTTTT,CATSDYGGGGELFF
.,few,TRBJ2-2,TRBV4-1,16,TGCGCCAGCAGCCCGCGGAGGCGGACGCACACCGGGGAGCTGTTTTTT,CASSPRRRTHTGELFF
.,many,TRBJ1-1,TRBV5-1,14,TGCGCCAGCAGCTTCACTAGCGCGAACACTGAAGCTTTCTTT,CASSFTSANTEAFF
.,.,TRBJ2-2,TRBV7-9,14,TGTGCCAGCAGTCTACTTGGAGAGGGCGGGGAGCTGTTTTTT,CASSLLGEGGELFF
.,.,TRBJ1-5,TRBV6-1,15,TGTGCCCGCGCAGGGGTCACGGTGGGCAATCAGCCCCAGCATTTT,CARAGVTVGNQPQHF
TRBD1,.,TRBJ2-7,TRBV20-1,12,TGCAGCGCATTAGGACAGGCCTACGAGCAGTACTTC,CSALGQAYEQYF
.,many,TRBJ2-4,TRBV15,16,TGTGCCACCAGCAGGTCGGGCACCGGGGCCAAAAACATTCAGTACTTC,CATSRSGTGAKNIQYF
.,few,TRBJ2-2,TRBV12-3/TRBV12-4,14,TGTGCCAGCGTTCTCCTCGGGACCCCCGGGGAGCTGTTTTTT,CASVLLGTPGELFF
TRBD2,.,TRBJ2-2,TRBV20-1,19,TGCAGTTCCATGGTGGCCGGGACTAGCGGGAATTCGAACACCGGGGAGCTGTTTTTT,CSSMVAGTSGNSNTGELFF
TRBD2,medium-sized,TRBJ2-5,TRBV7-2,14,TGTGCCAGCAGCCCGACGACTAGCGGGAGGACCCAGTACTTC,CASSPTTSGRTQYF
.,.,TRBJ2-2,TRBV5-6,11,TGTGCCAGCAGACGGACCCGGGAGCTGTTTTTT,CASRRTRELFF
.,.,TRBJ1-2,TRBV7-2,15,TGTGCCAGCAGCTTAGGGTGGGGGCAGGGCGAAGGCTACACCTTC,CASSLGWGQGEGYTF
TRBD2,few,TRBJ2-7,TRBV6-2/TRBV6-3,15,TGTGCCAGCAGTGCCCCAGGGAGGGTATCCTACGAGCAGTACTTC,CASSAPGRVSYEQYF
.,few,TRBJ1-4,TRBV7-9,11,TGTGCCAGCAGCAACGCCGAAAAACAGTTTTTT,CASSNAEKQFF
.,medium-sized,TRBJ2-7,TRBV7-2,14,TGTGCCAGCAGCCCCGTTGATGGGTCCTACGAGCAGTACTTC,CASSPVDGSYEQYF
.,.,TRBJ2-4,TRBV5-1,13,TGCGCCAGCAGCTTGGGAGGCAAAAACATTCAGTACTTC,CASSLGGKNIQYF
.,many,TRBJ1-5,TRBV10-3,16,TGTGCCATCAGTGAGCCAATAGGACTCGCCGATCAGCCCCAGCATTTT,CAISEPIGLADQPQHF
.,few,TRBJ2-1,TRBV11-1,15,TGTGCCAGCTCTCCGTTCCGGGGAGAAAGCAATGAGCAGTTCTTC,CASSPFRGESNEQFF